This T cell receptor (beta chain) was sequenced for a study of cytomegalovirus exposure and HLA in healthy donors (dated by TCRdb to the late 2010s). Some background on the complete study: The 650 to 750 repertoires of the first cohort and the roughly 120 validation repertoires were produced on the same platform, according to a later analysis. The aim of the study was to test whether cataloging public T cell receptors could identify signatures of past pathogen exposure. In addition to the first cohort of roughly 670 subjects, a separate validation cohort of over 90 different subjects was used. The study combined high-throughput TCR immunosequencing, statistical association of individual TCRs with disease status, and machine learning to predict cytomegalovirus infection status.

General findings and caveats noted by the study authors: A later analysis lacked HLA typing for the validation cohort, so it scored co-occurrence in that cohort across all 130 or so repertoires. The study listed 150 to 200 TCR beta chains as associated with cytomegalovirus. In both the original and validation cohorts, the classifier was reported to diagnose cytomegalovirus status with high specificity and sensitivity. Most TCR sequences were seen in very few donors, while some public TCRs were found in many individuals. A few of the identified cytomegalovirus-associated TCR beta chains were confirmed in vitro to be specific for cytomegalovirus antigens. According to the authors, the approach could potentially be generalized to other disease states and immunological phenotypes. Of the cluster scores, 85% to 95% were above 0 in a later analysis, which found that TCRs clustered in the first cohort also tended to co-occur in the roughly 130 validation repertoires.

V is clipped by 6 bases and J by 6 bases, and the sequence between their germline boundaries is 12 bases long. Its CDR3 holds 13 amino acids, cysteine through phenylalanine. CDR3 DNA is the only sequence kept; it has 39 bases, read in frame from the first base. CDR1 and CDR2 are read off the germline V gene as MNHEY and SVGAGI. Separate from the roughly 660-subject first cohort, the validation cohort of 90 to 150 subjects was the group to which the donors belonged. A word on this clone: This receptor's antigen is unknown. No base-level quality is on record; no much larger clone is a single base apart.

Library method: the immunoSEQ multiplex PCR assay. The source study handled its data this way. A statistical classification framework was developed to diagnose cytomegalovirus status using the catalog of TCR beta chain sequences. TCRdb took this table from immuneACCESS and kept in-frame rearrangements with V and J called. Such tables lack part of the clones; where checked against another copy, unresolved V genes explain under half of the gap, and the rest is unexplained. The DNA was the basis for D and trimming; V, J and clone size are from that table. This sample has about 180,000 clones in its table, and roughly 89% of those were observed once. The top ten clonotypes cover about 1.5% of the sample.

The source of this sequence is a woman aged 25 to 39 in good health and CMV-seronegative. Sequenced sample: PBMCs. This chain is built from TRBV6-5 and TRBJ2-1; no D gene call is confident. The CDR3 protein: CASSRDRLNEQFF. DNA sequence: TGTGCCAGCAGCAGAGATAGACTCAATGAGCAGTTCTTC.